The source of this T cell receptor (beta chain) is a study of cytomegalovirus exposure and HLA in healthy donors. Study as a whole: Among the 398 genotyped donors, around 85% were placed in the Caucasian-associated ancestry cluster.

Germline V CDR1 and CDR2: SNHLY, FYNNEI. The CDR3 covers 14 residues. The ends lost 7 bases at V and 4 bases at J; junction bases unmatched: 10. Primers: 60 Vbeta forward and 13 Jbeta reverse. Sequencing was performed with immunoSEQ multiplex PCR; in TCRdb, only in-frame clones are kept and a portion is missing. Of under 250,000 clones in the sample, 76% are singletons; the top ten hold roughly 0.6%. To note about this clone: Its antigen is currently unknown.

Study findings and constraints: Most of the TCR beta V segments (in an earlier analysis) were productive either about 90% or about 30% of the time. Certain indistinguishable V segments, among them TRBV6-2 and TRBV6-3, were excluded.

V and J are TRBV2 and TRBJ2-7; 7 positions agree with TRBD1. Sequencing was carried out using PBMCs. The TCR sequence derives from a man between 18 and 35 years old in good health and CMV-seronegative. CDR3 sequence reads: CASTNPGQRYEQYF. CDR3 nucleotides: TGTGCCAGCACTAACCCGGGACAGAGATACGAGCAGTACTTC.